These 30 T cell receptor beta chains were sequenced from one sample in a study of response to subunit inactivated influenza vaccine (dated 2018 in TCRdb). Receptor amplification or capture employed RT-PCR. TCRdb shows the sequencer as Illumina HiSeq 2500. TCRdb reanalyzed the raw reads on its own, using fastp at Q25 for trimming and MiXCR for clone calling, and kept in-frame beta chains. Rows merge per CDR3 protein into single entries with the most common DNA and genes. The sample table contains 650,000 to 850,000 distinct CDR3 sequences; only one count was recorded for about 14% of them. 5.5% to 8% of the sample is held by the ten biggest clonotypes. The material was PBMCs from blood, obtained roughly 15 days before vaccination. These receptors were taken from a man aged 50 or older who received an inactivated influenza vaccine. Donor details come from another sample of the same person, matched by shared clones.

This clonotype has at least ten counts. The CDR3 DNA reads as TGTGCCAGCATCTTTCTAGCGGGAGGGCCCGCAGATACGCAGTATTTT. Amino acids: CASIFLAGGPADTQYF. V gene TRBV5-5 combines with J gene TRBJ2-3; TRBD2 matches at 12 bases. V gave up 6 bases and J gave up 4 bases; unmatched junction bases: 9. The CDR3 is made up of 16 amino acids. Germline V gene lookup returns CDR1 SGHKS and CDR2 YYEKEE (reference sequence).

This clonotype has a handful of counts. In nucleotides, the CDR3 is TGTGCCAGCAGCTGGGGTGCGAACACTGAAGCTTTCTTT. Translated: CASSWGANTEAFF. V and J are TRBV12-3 or TRBV12-4 and TRBJ1-1, with D hard to call. With 6 bases removed from V and 1 base from J, the gap between germline ends came to 9 bases. The CDR3 runs 13 residues.

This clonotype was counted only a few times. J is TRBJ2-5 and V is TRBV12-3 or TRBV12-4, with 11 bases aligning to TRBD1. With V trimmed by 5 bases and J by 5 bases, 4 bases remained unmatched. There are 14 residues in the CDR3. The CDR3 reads CASSDRDRGETQYF. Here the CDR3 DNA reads TGTGCCAGCAGTGATCGGGACAGGGGGGAGACCCAGTACTTC.

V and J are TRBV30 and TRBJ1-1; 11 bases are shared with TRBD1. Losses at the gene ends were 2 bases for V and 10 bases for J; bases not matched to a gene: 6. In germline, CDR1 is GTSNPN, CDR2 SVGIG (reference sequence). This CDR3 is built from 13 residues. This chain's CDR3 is CAWSRTGGESAFF. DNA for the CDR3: TGTGCCTGGAGTCGGACAGGGGGCGAGTCAGCTTTCTTT.

In nucleotides, the CDR3 is TGTGCCAGCACGGGGTTTGACTACGAGCAGTACTTC. Encoded protein: CASTGFDYEQYF. The chain joins TRBV6-1 to TRBJ2-7; perhaps TRBD2 as D (5 bases). The CDR3 has 12 amino acids. Germline lookup yields CDR1 MNHNS and CDR2 SASEGT. V dropped 7 bases and J dropped 3 bases, with 10 bases sitting between them.

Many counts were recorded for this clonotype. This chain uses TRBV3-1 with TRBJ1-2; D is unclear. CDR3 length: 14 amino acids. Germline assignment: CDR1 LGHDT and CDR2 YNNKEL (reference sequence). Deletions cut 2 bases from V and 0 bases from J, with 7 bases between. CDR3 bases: TGTGCCAGCAGCCAACGGTCAACTAACTATGGCTACACCTTC. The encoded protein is CASSQRSTNYGYTF.

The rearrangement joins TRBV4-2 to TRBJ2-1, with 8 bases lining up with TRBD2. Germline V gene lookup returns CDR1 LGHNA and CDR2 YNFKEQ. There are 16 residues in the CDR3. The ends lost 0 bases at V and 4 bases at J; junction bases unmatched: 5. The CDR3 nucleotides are TGTGCCAGCAGCCAAGATATACTAGCGGTATACAATGAGCAGTTCTTC. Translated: CASSQDILAVYNEQFF.

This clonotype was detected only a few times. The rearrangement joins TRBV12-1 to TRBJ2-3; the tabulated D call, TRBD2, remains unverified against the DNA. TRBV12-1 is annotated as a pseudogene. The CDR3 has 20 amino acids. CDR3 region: CASTDRKELAGGPIPDTQYF. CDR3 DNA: TGTGCCAGCACAGACAGGAAAGAACTAGCGGGAGGGCCTATTCCCGATACGCAGTATTTT.

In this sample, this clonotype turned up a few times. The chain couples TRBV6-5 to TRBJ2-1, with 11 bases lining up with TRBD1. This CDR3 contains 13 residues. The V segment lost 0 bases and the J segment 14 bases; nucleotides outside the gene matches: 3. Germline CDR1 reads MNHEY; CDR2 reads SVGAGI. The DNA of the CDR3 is TGTGCCAGCAGTTACTCTGGGACAGGGGGGAAGTTCTTC. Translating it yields CASSYSGTGGKFF.

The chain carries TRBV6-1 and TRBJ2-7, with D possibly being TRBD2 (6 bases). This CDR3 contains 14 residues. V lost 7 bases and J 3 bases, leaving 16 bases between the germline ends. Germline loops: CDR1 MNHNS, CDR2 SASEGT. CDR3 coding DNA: TGTGCCAGCAAAAGTAGCGGAGGGGACTACGAGCAGTACTTC. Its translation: CASKSSGGDYEQYF.

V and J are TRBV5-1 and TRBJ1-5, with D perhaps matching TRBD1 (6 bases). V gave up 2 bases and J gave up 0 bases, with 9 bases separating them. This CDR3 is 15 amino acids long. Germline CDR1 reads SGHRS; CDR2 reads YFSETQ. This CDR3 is CASSLQGNSNQPQHF. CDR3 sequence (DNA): TGCGCCAGCAGCTTACAGGGCAATAGCAATCAGCCCCAGCATTTT.

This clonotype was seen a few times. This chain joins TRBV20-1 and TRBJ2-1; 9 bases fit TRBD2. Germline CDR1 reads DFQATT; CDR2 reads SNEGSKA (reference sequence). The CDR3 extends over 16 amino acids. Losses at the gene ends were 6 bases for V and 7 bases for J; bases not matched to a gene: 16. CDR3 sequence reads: CSATQSGGPKRNEQFF. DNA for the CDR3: TGCAGTGCCACCCAAAGCGGGGGGCCCAAGCGGAATGAGCAGTTCTTC.

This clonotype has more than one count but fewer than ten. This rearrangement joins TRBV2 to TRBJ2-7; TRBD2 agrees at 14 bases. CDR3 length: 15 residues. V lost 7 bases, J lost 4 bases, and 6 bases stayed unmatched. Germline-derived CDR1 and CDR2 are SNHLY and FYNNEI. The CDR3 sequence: CASNRLAGGPYEQYF. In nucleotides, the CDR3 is TGTGCCAGCAACCGACTAGCGGGAGGGCCGTACGAGCAGTACTTC. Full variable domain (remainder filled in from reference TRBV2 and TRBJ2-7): EPEVTQTPSHQVTQMGQEVILRCVPISNHLYFYWYRQILGQKVEFLVSFYNNEISEKSEIFDDQFSVERPDGSNFTLKIRSTKLEDSAMYFCASNRLAGGPYEQYFGPGTRLTVT.

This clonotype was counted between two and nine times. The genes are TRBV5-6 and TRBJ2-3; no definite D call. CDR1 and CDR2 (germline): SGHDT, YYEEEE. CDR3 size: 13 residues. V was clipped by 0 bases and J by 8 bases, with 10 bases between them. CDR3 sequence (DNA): TGTGCCAGCAGCTTGGATAGGGCGCCTACGCAGTATTTT. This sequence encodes CASSLDRAPTQYF.

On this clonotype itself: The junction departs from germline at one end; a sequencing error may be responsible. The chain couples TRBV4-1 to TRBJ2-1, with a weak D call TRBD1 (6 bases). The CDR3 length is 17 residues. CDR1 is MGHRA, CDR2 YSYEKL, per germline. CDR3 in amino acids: CASSRVPPGTPYSEQFF. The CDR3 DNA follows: TGCGCCAGCAGCCGAGTCCCCCCCGGGACACCGTACAGTGAGCAGTTCTTC.

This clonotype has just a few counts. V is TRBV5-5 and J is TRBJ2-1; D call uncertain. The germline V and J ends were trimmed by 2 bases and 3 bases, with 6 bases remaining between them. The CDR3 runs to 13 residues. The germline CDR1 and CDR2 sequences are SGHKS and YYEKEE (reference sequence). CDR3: CASSFEIYNEQFF. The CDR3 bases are TGTGCCAGCAGCTTCGAGATCTACAATGAGCAGTTCTTC.

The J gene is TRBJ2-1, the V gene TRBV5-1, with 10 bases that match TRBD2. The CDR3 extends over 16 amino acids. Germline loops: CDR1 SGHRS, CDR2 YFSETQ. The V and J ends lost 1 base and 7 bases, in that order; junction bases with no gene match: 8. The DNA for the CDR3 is TGCGCCAGCAGCTTGAGTGTACTAGCGGGATTAAATGAGCAGTTCTTC. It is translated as CASSLSVLAGLNEQFF.

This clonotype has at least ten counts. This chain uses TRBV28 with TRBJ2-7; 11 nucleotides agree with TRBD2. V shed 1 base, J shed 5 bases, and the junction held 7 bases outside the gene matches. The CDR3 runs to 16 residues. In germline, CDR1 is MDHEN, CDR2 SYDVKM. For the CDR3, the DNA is TGTGCCAGCAGTTTATTAGCGGGAGGGTTCATGGACGAGCAGTACTTC. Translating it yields CASSLLAGGFMDEQYF.

The CDR3, as DNA: TGCAGTGCTAGAGTCCCCAGGGGTAACGGGGAGCTGTTTTTT. Translating it yields CSARVPRGNGELFF. This chain links TRBV20-1 with TRBJ2-2; D is possibly TRBD1 (6 bases). CDR3 length equals 14 residues. Trimming left V 1 base short and J 7 bases short, with 13 bases between. Germline assignment: CDR1 DFQATT and CDR2 SNEGSKA (reference sequence).

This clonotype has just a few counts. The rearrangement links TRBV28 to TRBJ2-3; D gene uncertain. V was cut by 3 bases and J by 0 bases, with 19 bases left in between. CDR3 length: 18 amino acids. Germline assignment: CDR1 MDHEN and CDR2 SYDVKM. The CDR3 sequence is CASSFSPSFAASTDTQYF. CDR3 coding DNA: TGTGCCAGCAGTTTTTCTCCTTCCTTTGCGGCTAGCACAGATACGCAGTATTTT.

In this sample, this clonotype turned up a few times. CDR3 nucleotide sequence: TGCAGTGCCCGCGCGGGCCACGGCTTGGTTCAGCCCCAGCATTTT. As protein: CSARAGHGLVQPQHF. This chain links TRBV20-1 with TRBJ1-5; no clear D. Germline values: CDR1 DFQATT, CDR2 SNEGSKA (reference sequence). V was shortened by 6 bases and J by 6 bases, with 21 bases between the two germline ends. CDR3 length: 15 amino acids.

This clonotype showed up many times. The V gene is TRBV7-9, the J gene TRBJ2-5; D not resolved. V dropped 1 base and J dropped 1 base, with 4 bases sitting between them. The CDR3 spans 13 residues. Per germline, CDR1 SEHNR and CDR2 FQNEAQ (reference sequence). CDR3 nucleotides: TGTGCCAGCAGCTTAGGAGCCCAAGAGACCCAGTACTTC. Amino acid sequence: CASSLGAQETQYF.

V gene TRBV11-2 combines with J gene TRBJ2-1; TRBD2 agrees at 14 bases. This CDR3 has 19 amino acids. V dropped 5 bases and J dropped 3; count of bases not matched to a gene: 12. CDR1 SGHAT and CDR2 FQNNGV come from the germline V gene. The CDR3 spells CASSALGLAGVSHYNEQFF. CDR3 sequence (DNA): TGTGCCAGCAGCGCCTTGGGACTAGCGGGAGTTTCCCACTACAATGAGCAGTTCTTC.

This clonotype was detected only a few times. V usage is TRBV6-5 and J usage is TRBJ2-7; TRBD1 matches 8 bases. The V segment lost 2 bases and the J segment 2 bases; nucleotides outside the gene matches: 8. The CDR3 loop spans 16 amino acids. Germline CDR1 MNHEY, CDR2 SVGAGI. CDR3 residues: CASSYRGSTGAYEQYF. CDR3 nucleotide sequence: TGTGCCAGCAGTTACCGGGGTTCGACAGGGGCCTACGAGCAGTACTTC.

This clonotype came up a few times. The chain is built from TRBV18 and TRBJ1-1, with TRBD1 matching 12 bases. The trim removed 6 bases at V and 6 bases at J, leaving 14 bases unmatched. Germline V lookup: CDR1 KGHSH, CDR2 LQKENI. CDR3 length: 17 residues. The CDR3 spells CASSPRDRGRLGAEAFF. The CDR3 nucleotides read TGTGCCAGCTCCCCAAGGGACAGGGGGCGACTTGGGGCTGAAGCTTTCTTT.

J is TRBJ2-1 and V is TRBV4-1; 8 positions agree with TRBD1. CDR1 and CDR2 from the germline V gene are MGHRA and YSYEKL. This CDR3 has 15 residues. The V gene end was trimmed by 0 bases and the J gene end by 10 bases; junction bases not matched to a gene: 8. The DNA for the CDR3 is TGCGCCAGCAGCCAAGATCGGCAGGGGGCGAACGAGCAGTTCTTC. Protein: CASSQDRQGANEQFF.

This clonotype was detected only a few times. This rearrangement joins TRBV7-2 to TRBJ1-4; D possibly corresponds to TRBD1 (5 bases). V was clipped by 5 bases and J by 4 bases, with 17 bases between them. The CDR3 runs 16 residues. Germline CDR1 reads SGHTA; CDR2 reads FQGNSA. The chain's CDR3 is CASSKLPGSYNEKLFF. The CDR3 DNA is TGTGCCAGCAGCAAACTTCCAGGGAGTTATAATGAAAAACTGTTTTTT.

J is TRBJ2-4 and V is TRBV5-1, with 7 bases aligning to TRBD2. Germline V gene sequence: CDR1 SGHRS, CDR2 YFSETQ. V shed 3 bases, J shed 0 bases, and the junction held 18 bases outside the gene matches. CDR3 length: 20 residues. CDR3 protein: CASSWGSAGTNEIAKNIQYF. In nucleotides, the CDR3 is TGCGCCAGCAGCTGGGGAAGTGCAGGGACTAACGAAATAGCCAAAAACATTCAGTACTTC.

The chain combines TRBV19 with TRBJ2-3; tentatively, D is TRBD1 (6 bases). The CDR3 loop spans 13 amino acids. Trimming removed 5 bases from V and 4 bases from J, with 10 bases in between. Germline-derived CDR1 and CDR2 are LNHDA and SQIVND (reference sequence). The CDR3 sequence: CASSRQVADTQYF. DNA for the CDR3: TGTGCCAGTAGTCGACAGGTCGCAGATACGCAGTATTTT.

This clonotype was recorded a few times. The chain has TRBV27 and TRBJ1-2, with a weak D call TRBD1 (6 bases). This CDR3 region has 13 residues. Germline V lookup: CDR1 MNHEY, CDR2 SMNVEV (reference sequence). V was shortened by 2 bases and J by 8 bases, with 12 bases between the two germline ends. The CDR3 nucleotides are TGTGCCAGCAGTTTAGGGGGGGCTGCCGGCTACACCTTC. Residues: CASSLGGAAGYTF.